These 5 T cell receptor beta chains share one sample of origin, sequenced in a study of Ad26.COV2.S vaccination and SARS-CoV-2 variants. Profiling relied on immunoSEQ multiplex PCR, and the TCRdb table lists in-frame clones only, not all of them. The sample holds 300,000 to 400,000 clones, over 75% seen once. This sample's treatment: roughly 20 received Ad26.COV2.S at low or high dose, single or two shots; 5 received placebo; per-sample allocation not given. The investigators took samples on day 63 after the first vaccine or placebo injection. Sequencing was performed on peripheral blood, taken in a trial of Ad26.COV2.S vaccine versus placebo. Receptor source: a person aged 18 to 59 who received the Ad26.COV2.S COVID-19 vaccine or a placebo.

The V call is TRBV19, the J call TRBJ1-6, with D uncertain. The germline V gene encodes CDR1 LNHDA and CDR2 SQIVND (reference sequence). The ends were cut back, 1 base at V and 6 bases at J, with 16 bases in the middle. There are 17 residues in the CDR3. The CDR3 reads CASSIGLPSPGNSPLHF. In DNA, the CDR3 is TGTGCCAGTAGTATAGGTTTGCCTTCGCCGGGTAATTCACCCCTCCACTTT.

This clone has only one observation. The chain carries TRBV5-1 and TRBJ1-6; D gene uncertain. From germline, CDR1 is SGHRS and CDR2 YFSETQ. This CDR3 region has 14 residues. The V and J ends lost 4 bases and 6 bases respectively, with 11 bases between them. The CDR3 DNA follows: TGCGCCAGCAGCCCGAAGGAACTTAATTCACCCCTCCACTTT. Its protein product is CASSPKELNSPLHF. Full variable domain (missing parts from reference TRBV5-1 and TRBJ1-6): KAGVTQTPRYLIKTRGQQVTLSCSPISGHRSVSWYQQTPGQGLQFLFEYFSETQRNKGNFPGRFSGRQFSNSRSEMNVSTLELGDSALYLCASSPKELNSPLHFGNGTRLTVT.

The genes are TRBV5-5 and TRBJ2-7, with 9 bases aligning to TRBD1. The V gene end was trimmed by 1 base and the J gene end by 6 bases; junction bases not matched to a gene: 5. This CDR3 has 14 residues. Germline CDR1 and CDR2: SGHKS and YYEKEE (reference sequence). The CDR3 DNA follows: TGTGCCAGCAGCTTGCGGACAGGGGAGAGCGAGCAGTACTTC. Translation: CASSLRTGESEQYF.

CDR3 nucleotides: TGTGCCATCAGTGAGTCGAGTTTTCATCAGCCCCAGCATTTT. Its translation is CAISESSFHQPQHF. The V and J genes are TRBV10-3 and TRBJ1-5; D is uncertain. V shed 0 bases and J shed 5 bases, with 8 bases lying between them. The germline V gene encodes CDR1 ENHRY and CDR2 SYGVKD. The CDR3 length is 14 residues.

J is TRBJ1-1 and V is TRBV7-3; no clear D gene. The germline gives CDR1 SGHTA, CDR2 FQGTGA. V was cut by 5 bases and J by 0 bases, with 7 bases left in between. The CDR3 runs to 13 residues. CDR3 loop: CASSPTMNTEAFF. The CDR3 coding sequence is TGTGCCAGCAGCCCGACGATGAACACTGAAGCTTTCTTT.